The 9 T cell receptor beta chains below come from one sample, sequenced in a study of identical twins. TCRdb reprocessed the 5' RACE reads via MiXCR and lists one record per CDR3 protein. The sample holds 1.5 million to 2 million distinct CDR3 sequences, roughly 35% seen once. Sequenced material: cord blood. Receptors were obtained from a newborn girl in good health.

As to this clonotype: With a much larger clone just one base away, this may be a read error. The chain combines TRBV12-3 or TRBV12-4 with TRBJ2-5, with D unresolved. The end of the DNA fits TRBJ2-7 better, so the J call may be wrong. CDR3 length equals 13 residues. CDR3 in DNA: TGTGCCAGCAGTTTTTCCAGGACCCACGAGCAGTACTTC. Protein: CASSFSRTHEQYF.

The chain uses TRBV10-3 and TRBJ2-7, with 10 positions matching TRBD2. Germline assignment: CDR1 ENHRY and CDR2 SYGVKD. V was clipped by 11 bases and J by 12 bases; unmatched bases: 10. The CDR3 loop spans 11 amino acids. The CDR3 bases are TGTGCCGCTGGACTAGCGGAGACCCTGTACTTC. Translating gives CAAGLAETLYF.

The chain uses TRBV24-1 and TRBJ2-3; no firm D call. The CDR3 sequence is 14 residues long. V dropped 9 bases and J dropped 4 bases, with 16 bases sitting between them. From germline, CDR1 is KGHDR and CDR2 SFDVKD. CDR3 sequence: CATSSGAGADTQYF. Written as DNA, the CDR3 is TGTGCCACCTCTTCAGGAGCTGGCGCAGATACGCAGTATTTT.

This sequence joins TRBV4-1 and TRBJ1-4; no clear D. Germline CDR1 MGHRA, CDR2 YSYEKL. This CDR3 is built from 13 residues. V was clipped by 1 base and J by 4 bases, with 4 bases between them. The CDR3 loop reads CASSQVLNEKLFF. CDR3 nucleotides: TGCGCCAGCAGCCAAGTCCTTAATGAAAAACTGTTTTTT.

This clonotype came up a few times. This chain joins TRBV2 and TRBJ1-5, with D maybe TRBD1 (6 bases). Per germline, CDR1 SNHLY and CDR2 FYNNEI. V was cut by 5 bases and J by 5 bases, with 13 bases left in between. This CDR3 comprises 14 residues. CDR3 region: CASSSNRVDQPQHF. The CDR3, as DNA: TGTGCCAGCAGTTCCAACAGGGTGGATCAGCCCCAGCATTTT.

The CDR3 sequence is CASSSLFGGRDTEAFF. The CDR3 nucleotides read TGCGCCAGCAGCTCCCTTTTTGGGGGGCGGGACACTGAAGCTTTCTTT. This chain joins TRBV5-1 and TRBJ1-1, with D perhaps matching TRBD1 (6 bases). Trimming cost V 3 bases and J 3 bases, with 18 bases left between them. Germline-derived CDR1 and CDR2 are SGHRS and YFSETQ. The CDR3 loop spans 16 amino acids.

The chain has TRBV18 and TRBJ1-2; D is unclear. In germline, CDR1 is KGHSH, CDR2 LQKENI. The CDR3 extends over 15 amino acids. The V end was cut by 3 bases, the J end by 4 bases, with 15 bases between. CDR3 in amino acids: CASSPNPAYRYGYTF. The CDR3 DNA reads TGTGCCAGCTCACCCAACCCAGCGTACCGCTATGGCTACACCTTC. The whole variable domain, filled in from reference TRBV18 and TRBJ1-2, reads NAGVMQNPRHLVRRRGQEARLRCSPMKGHSHVYWYRQLPEEGLKFMVYLQKENIIDESGMPKERFSAEFPKEGPSILRIQQVVRGDSAAYFCASSPNPAYRYGYTFGSGTRLTVV.

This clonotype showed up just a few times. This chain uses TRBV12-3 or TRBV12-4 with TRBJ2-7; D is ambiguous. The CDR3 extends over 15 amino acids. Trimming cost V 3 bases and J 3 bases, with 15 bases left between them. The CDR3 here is CASSFSKGWDYEQYF. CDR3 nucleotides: TGTGCCAGCAGTTTCAGTAAGGGATGGGACTACGAGCAGTACTTC.

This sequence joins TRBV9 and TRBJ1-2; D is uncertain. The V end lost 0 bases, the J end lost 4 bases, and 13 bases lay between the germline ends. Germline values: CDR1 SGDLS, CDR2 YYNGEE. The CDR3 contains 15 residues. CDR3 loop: CASSVGNTGSYGYTF. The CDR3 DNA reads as TGTGCCAGCAGCGTAGGCAATACGGGGTCCTATGGCTACACCTTC.